This TCR beta chain emerged from a study of blood T cell repertoires in COVID-19 (dated by TCRdb to about 2020). Context from the whole study: Samples from collaborators originated in the United States, Italy and Spain and spanned both the acute and convalescent phases of COVID-19. The prospective study material was composed of cDNA or gDNA derived from T cells, B-cell-depleted T cells, or PBMCs. Subjects who had been exposed to COVID-19, were actively infected with it, or had recovered from it provided the deeply sampled blood TCRbeta repertoires that made up the dataset. A freely available public database, intended as a resource for researchers studying the immune response to SARS-CoV-2, is where the repertoires were released. Samples were obtained from the ongoing ImmuneRACE study (first 160 participants) and from roughly 1,300 subjects provided by 6 global collaborators. Nearly every sample came with metadata listing a de-identified subject ID, COVID-19 status, age in years and sex. Where available, HLA class I and class II types were obtained from metadata supplied by the sample provider rather than from assay-based typing. Overall results and qualifications from the work: The amount of clinical and demographic metadata varied by source and participant and was provided uncurated.

A distance of 24 bases separates the germline ends of V and J, which lose 0 bases and 4 bases respectively. The CDR3 numbers 19 residues from cysteine through phenylalanine. The only DNA kept is the CDR3, 57 bases in frame from the first base. The germline V gene encodes CDR1 SGDLS and CDR2 YYNGEE. Each collaborating institution followed its own protocols to collect whole blood in K2EDTA tubes. For TCRbeta analysis, collaborator samples were shipped as frozen whole blood, as isolated PBMCs, or as DNA extracted from either sample type. In the case of this clone: The specificity of this receptor is unknown. No base qualities exist here, and no much larger clone lies one base off it.

The immunoSEQ Assay, a bias-controlled multiplex PCR, was used to amplify TCRbeta CDR3 regions from genomic DNA. In the source study's methods: The number of nucleated cells in each sample was estimated by amplification of reference gene primers within the assay. To quantify the absolute abundance of each unique TCRbeta CDR3 rearrangement, sequence reads were collapsed and filtered. For each sample, productive Simpson clonality was calculated as the square root of Simpson's diversity index across productive rearrangements. TCRdb re-hosts the immuneACCESS table, in-frame sequences only. Its copies lack some clones; in the studies checked, an unresolved V gene accounts for under half of them, and the cause for the rest is not known. Clonal size and the V and J genes are those of that table, whereas D and trimming came from the DNA. Within this sample are 200,000 to 300,000 clones, with roughly 90% of them counted one time only. The ten largest clones represent about 2% of the sample.

The clonotype was recovered from a man in his thirties or forties with active or convalescent COVID-19. Recombination connected TRBV9 to TRBJ2-3; a weak D assignment points to TRBD2 (7 bases agree). Sequencing was performed on peripheral blood. This receptor has the CDR3 CASSVARSLEGGPSDTQYF. The nucleotides are TGTGCCAGCAGCGTAGCCAGATCCCTTGAGGGGGGGCCCTCAGATACGCAGTATTTT.